These 2 T cell receptor beta chains originate from one sample sequenced in a study of blood T cell repertoires in COVID-19 (TCRdb year 2020). The method behind the library was the immunoSEQ multiplex PCR assay. TCRdb provides this immuneACCESS table in a form limited to in-frame rearrangements. Some clones are lacking; in checked studies, under half of them reflect an unresolved V gene, and why the rest are absent is not known. The sample table contains over 120,000 clones; only one count was recorded for about 80% of them. Approximately 3% of the sample is in the top ten clones. Sequenced material: peripheral blood. Receptors were obtained from an elderly woman with acute or convalescent COVID-19.

This clone was found once. CDR3 nucleotides: TGTGCCTGGAGTGTACAGGCACGGAACACTGAAGCTTTCTTT. Its protein product is CAWSVQARNTEAFF. The gene calls are TRBV30 and TRBJ1-1; D possibly corresponds to TRBD1 (5 bases). From germline, CDR1 is GTSNPN and CDR2 SVGIG (reference sequence). This CDR3 comprises 14 residues. V dropped 0 bases and J dropped 1 base, with 9 bases sitting between them. The entire variable domain, with the rest obtained from reference TRBV30 and TRBJ1-1, is as follows: SQTIHQWPATLVQPVGSPLSLECTVEGTSNPNLYWYRQAAGRGLQLLFYSVGIGQISSEVPQNLSASRPQDRQFILSSKKLLLSDSGFYLCAWSVQARNTEAFFGQGTRLTVV.

The V gene is TRBV6-4, the J gene TRBJ2-3, with 12 bases matching TRBD1. The V gene's germline CDR1 is MRHNA and CDR2 SNTAGT. Germline trimming cut 7 bases from V and 1 base from J; bases unmatched to any gene: 9. The CDR3 consists of 17 residues. The CDR3 DNA sequence: TGTGCCAGCACCGGGACAGGGGGCGAGAAAGGCACAGATACGCAGTATTTT. This codes for CASTGTGGEKGTDTQYF.